These 29 T cell receptor beta chains were sequenced from one sample in a study of blood T cell repertoires in COVID-19. Only in-frame clones appear in the TCRdb table, and some are missing; sequencing was by immunoSEQ multiplex PCR. The repertoire has around 220,000 clones, around four fifths of them found once; the top ten carry 15% to 20%. Sequenced sample: peripheral blood. The origin of the receptors is a man aged 30-40 years with active or convalescent COVID-19.

DNA for the CDR3: TGTGCCAGCAGCGCCAGGCGGGCCGACGGGTCACCCCTCCACTTT. Translation: CASSARRADGSPLHF. This chain joins TRBV9 and TRBJ1-6, with D unresolved. The CDR3 contains 15 residues. Germline CDR1 and CDR2: SGDLS and YYNGEE. V was shortened by 3 bases and J by 10 bases, with 17 bases between the two germline ends.

This rearrangement joins TRBV19 to TRBJ1-1; D gene uncertain. This CDR3 is built from 13 residues. Between the trimmed V and J ends, which lost 2 bases and 4 bases, there was a span of 8 bases. CDR1 and CDR2 from the germline V gene are LNHDA and SQIVND (reference sequence). The CDR3: CASSILAGTEAFF. For the CDR3, the DNA is TGTGCCAGTAGTATATTGGCGGGCACTGAAGCTTTCTTT.

J is TRBJ1-3 and V is TRBV11-1; the D gene is possibly TRBD1 (5 bases). V was clipped by 8 bases and J by 0 bases, with 17 bases between them. Germline assignment: CDR1 SGHAT and CDR2 FQDESV (reference sequence). The CDR3 covers 16 residues. CDR3 residues: CASRVRWGSSGNTIYF. The CDR3 DNA follows: TGTGCCAGCCGAGTTCGGTGGGGCTCCTCTGGAAACACCATATATTTT. The variable domain in full, with the rest retrieved from reference TRBV11-1 and TRBJ1-3, is EAEVAQSPRYKITEKSQAVAFWCDPISGHATLYWYRQILGQGPELLVQFQDESVVDDSQLPKDRFSAERLKGVDSTLKIQPAELGDSAMYLCASRVRWGSSGNTIYFGEGSWLTVV.

This chain links TRBV24-1 with TRBJ2-1; weak D call: TRBD1 (6 bases). The CDR3 length is 16 residues. V was clipped by 4 bases and J by 2 bases, with 14 bases between them. Germline loops: CDR1 KGHDR, CDR2 SFDVKD. CDR3 amino acids: CATSEDTGSAYNEQFF. Here the CDR3 DNA reads TGTGCCACCAGTGAGGATACAGGGTCAGCCTACAATGAGCAGTTCTTC.

The chain carries TRBV6-4 and TRBJ1-6, with a tentative D call TRBD1 (5 bases). The CDR3 contains 15 residues. In germline, CDR1 is MRHNA, CDR2 SNTAGT. Trimming pared 8 bases from V and 4 bases from J, leaving 15 bases between. The CDR3 DNA reads TGTGCCAGCCCCGGTCAGGGAAAGTATAATTCACCCCTCCACTTT. It translates to CASPGQGKYNSPLHF.

The CDR3 DNA reads TGTGCCAGCTCCACCAGTAGGGGGGGGGCCAACGTCCTGACTTTC. This translates into CASSTSRGGANVLTF. The chain has TRBV18 and TRBJ2-6; D possibly corresponds to TRBD1 (6 bases). The CDR3 has 15 residues. Deletions cut 6 bases from V and 4 bases from J, with 13 bases between. The V gene's germline CDR1 is KGHSH and CDR2 LQKENI.

This clone appeared once. The CDR3: CASSQGGGRANIQYF. The DNA of the CDR3 is TGTGCCAGCAGCCAGGGTGGAGGTCGAGCGAACATTCAGTACTTC. The J gene is TRBJ2-4, the V gene TRBV3-1 (or the pseudogene TRBV3-2); the D gene is possibly TRBD2 (5 bases). V was cut by 3 bases and J by 7 bases, with 16 bases left in between. Germline CDR1 is LGHDT and CDR2 is YNNKEL (reference sequence). The CDR3 extends over 15 amino acids.

This chain connects TRBV6-5 to TRBJ2-3, with D maybe TRBD1 (5 bases). In germline, CDR1 is MNHEY, CDR2 SVGAGI. This CDR3 comprises 15 residues. V gave up 7 bases and J gave up 5 bases, with 19 bases separating them. DNA for the CDR3: TGTGCCAGCACCTACCAGTGGGGCTTAATAGATACGCAGTATTTT. It is translated as CASTYQWGLIDTQYF.

The chain couples TRBV12-5 to TRBJ2-5; 12 nucleotides align to TRBD2. The CDR3 has 15 residues. The trim removed 3 bases at V and 4 bases at J, leaving 3 bases unmatched. From germline, CDR1 is LGHNT and CDR2 FRNRAP. The CDR3, as DNA: TGTGCTAGTGGTTTAGGACTAGCGGGGAGAGAGACCCAGTACTTC. It encodes CASGLGLAGRETQYF.

There are a few counts of this clone. The junction differs from germline at one of its ends, possibly a read error. The V gene is TRBV3-1 (or the pseudogene TRBV3-2), the J gene TRBJ2-2, with 10 bases identical to TRBD2. Germline V gives CDR1 LGHDT, CDR2 YNNKEL (reference sequence). This CDR3 has 15 amino acids. CDR3 residues: CATSPGTSVAGELFF. Here the CDR3 DNA reads TGTGCCACCAGCCCCGGGACTAGCGTCGCCGGGGAGCTGTTTTTT.

The V call is TRBV4-1, the J call TRBJ2-1; D possibly corresponds to TRBD2 (6 bases). Per the germline V gene, CDR1 is MGHRA and CDR2 is YSYEKL. The ends were cut back, 6 bases at V and 7 bases at J, with 13 bases in the middle. This CDR3 is 13 amino acids long. The CDR3 reads CASRSGVRNEQFF. The CDR3 DNA sequence: TGCGCCAGCAGGTCGGGGGTTAGGAATGAGCAGTTCTTC.

A single count supports this clone. The chain employs TRBV5-4 and TRBJ2-4; 7 bases are a match to TRBD2. With V trimmed by 3 bases and J by 7 bases, 7 bases remained unmatched. Per germline, CDR1 SGHNT and CDR2 YYREEE (reference sequence). CDR3 length: 14 residues. The CDR3, as DNA: TGTGCCAGCAGCTACGAGCGGGGACGGAACATTCAGTACTTC. It codes for CASSYERGRNIQYF.

The rearrangement uses TRBV28 and TRBJ2-1, with 9 nucleotides matching TRBD2. CDR1 and CDR2 from the germline V gene are MDHEN and SYDVKM. The V and J ends lost 7 bases and 4 bases, in that order; junction bases with no gene match: 8. The CDR3 sequence is 15 residues long. The CDR3 DNA sequence: TGTGCCAGCAACGGCGGGAGGGCCGGTTACAATGAGCAGTTCTTC. Residues: CASNGGRAGYNEQFF.

The chain combines TRBV28 with TRBJ1-6; perhaps TRBD1 as D (5 bases). Trimming took 7 bases from V and 8 from J, leaving 12 bases between them. Germline CDR1 and CDR2: MDHEN and SYDVKM. The CDR3 has 13 amino acids. The CDR3 sequence: CASTPGRYSPLHF. The CDR3 DNA reads TGTGCCAGCACGCCAGGGAGGTATTCACCCCTCCACTTT.

This rearrangement joins TRBV3-1 (or the pseudogene TRBV3-2) to TRBJ2-7; 15 bases are a match to TRBD2. CDR3 length equals 15 residues. J lost 4 bases, V lost 4 bases, and 2 bases had no gene match. The germline gives CDR1 LGHDT, CDR2 YNNKEL (reference sequence). The DNA for the CDR3 is TGTGCCAGCAGCCGAGGACTAGCGGGAGGGTACGAGCAGTACTTC. Encoded protein: CASSRGLAGGYEQYF.

The chain links TRBV6-2 or TRBV6-3 to TRBJ1-5, with D uncertain. CDR3 length: 14 amino acids. The ends were cut back, 2 bases at V and 1 base at J, with 6 bases in the middle. Germline assignment: CDR1 MNHEY and CDR2 SVGEGT. The CDR3 DNA follows: TGTGCCAGCAGTTACGTCCGGAGCAATCAGCCCCAGCATTTT. This gives the protein CASSYVRSNQPQHF.

The chain combines TRBV6-5 with TRBJ1-6; 7 bases agree with TRBD1. Trimming took 6 bases from V and 0 from J; bases not matched to a gene: 2. Germline values: CDR1 MNHEY, CDR2 SVGAGI. The CDR3 is made up of 15 amino acids. The CDR3 spells CASRGDSSYNSPLHF. The CDR3 DNA reads as TGTGCCAGCAGGGGGGACAGCTCCTATAATTCACCCCTCCACTTT.

The chain uses TRBV28 and TRBJ2-7; 9 bases line up with TRBD1. The V gene's germline CDR1 is MDHEN and CDR2 SYDVKM. The CDR3 length is 13 residues. V lost 8 bases, J lost 5 bases, and 7 bases stayed unmatched. The CDR3 region has the DNA TGTGCCAGCGTGGGGACAGGGTCCAACGAGCAGTACTTC. This translates into CASVGTGSNEQYF.

The rearrangement joins TRBV5-5 to TRBJ1-3, with unresolved D. V was clipped by 5 bases and J by 0 bases, with 9 bases between them. The CDR3 totals 14 residues. CDR1 SGHKS and CDR2 YYEKEE come from the germline V gene (reference sequence). The CDR3 reads CASSYTYSGNTIYF. In DNA, the CDR3 is TGTGCCAGCAGTTATACCTACTCTGGAAACACCATATATTTT.

The gene calls are TRBV4-2 and TRBJ2-7; D ambiguous. Germline CDR1 is LGHNA and CDR2 is YNFKEQ. Trimming pared 0 bases from V and 6 bases from J, leaving 9 bases between. CDR3 length: 13 amino acids. Here the CDR3 reads CASSQDTPGEQYF. The CDR3 DNA sequence: TGTGCCAGCAGCCAAGACACCCCCGGCGAGCAGTACTTC.

This rearrangement joins TRBV6-6 to TRBJ2-3, with 7 bases lining up with TRBD2. Losses at the gene ends were 6 bases for V and 0 bases for J; bases not matched to a gene: 6. CDR1 is MNHNY, CDR2 SVGAGI, per germline (reference sequence). This CDR3 spans 15 amino acids. The chain's CDR3 is CASRPWGGSTDTQYF. Written as DNA, the CDR3 is TGTGCCAGCAGACCCTGGGGGGGTAGCACAGATACGCAGTATTTT.

The chain joins TRBV12-2 to TRBJ2-1; the table gives TRBD2 as D, unverified against the DNA. TRBV12-2 is a pseudogene locus. The CDR3 is 19 residues long. CDR3 nucleotides: TGTGCAAGTCGCTTAGTTAGATCACCCGGGACTTCCCTACGCAATGAGCAGTTCTTC. As protein: CASRLVRSPGTSLRNEQFF.

This chain joins TRBV2 and TRBJ2-7; 7 bases agree with TRBD2. CDR3 size: 10 residues. J was trimmed by 11 bases and V by 8 bases; bases with no gene match: 6. Per the germline V gene, CDR1 is SNHLY and CDR2 is FYNNEI. DNA for the CDR3: TGTGCCAGCGGGGGGGTCCCCAAGTACTTC. Amino acids: CASGGVPKYF. Supplemented by reference TRBV2 and TRBJ2-7, the full variable domain reads EPEVTQTPSHQVTQMGQEVILRCVPISNHLYFYWYRQILGQKVEFLVSFYNNEISEKSEIFDDQFSVERPDGSNFTLKIRSTKLEDSAMYFCASGGVPKYFGPGTRLTVT.

The V call is TRBV7-9, the J call TRBJ2-7, with D possibly being TRBD1 (5 bases). The CDR3 has 13 amino acids. Trimming left V 2 bases short and J 3 bases short, with 8 bases between. Germline assignment: CDR1 SEHNR and CDR2 FQNEAQ (reference sequence). The CDR3 nucleotides read TGTGCCAGCAGCTTACAGGGCCTCTACGAGCAGTACTTC. Its protein is CASSLQGLYEQYF.

The chain couples TRBV4-2 to TRBJ2-6; TRBD2 matches at 12 bases. Germline V CDR1 and CDR2: LGHNA, YNFKEQ. The CDR3 runs to 20 residues. Losses at the gene ends were 1 base for V and 1 base for J; bases not matched to a gene: 8. In DNA form, the CDR3 reads TGTGCCAGCAGCCAAGCCCCGTGGACTAGCGGGATTTCTGGGGCCAACGTCCTGACTTTC. This encodes CASSQAPWTSGISGANVLTF.

This chain connects TRBV28 to TRBJ1-2; 8 bases match TRBD1. Germline CDR1 reads MDHEN; CDR2 reads SYDVKM. The CDR3 is made up of 13 amino acids. After removal of 2 bases from V and 5 bases from J, the junction contained 1 base not matched to a gene. This CDR3 is CASSLGTGYGYTF. The DNA for the CDR3 is TGTGCCAGCAGTTTAGGGACAGGTTATGGCTACACCTTC.

The chain has TRBV7-8 and TRBJ1-5; 7 nucleotides agree with TRBD1. The CDR3 runs 14 residues. Germline V gene lookup returns CDR1 SGHVS and CDR2 FQNEAQ. V lost 5 bases to trimming and J lost 4 bases; unmatched junction nucleotides: 5. CDR3 protein: CASSPRQGNQPQHF. The CDR3 nucleotides are TGTGCCAGCAGCCCCCGACAGGGAAATCAGCCCCAGCATTTT.

CDR3 in amino acids: CASSLGTTAGQNIQYF. CDR3 sequence (DNA): TGTGCCAGCAGTTTAGGGACTACGGCCGGTCAAAACATTCAGTACTTC. V and J are TRBV28 and TRBJ2-4; 7 bases line up with TRBD2. Germline values: CDR1 MDHEN, CDR2 SYDVKM. The V gene end was trimmed by 2 bases and the J gene end by 5 bases; junction bases not matched to a gene: 9. The CDR3 extends over 16 amino acids.

The gene calls are TRBV15 and TRBJ1-2; 11 nucleotides agree with TRBD1. V was clipped by 5 bases and J by 5 bases; unmatched bases: 16. CDR3 size: 18 residues. The germline CDR1 and CDR2 sequences are LNHNV and YYDKDF (reference sequence). The CDR3: CATSLQSRDRGVFYGYTF. DNA of the CDR3: TGTGCCACCAGCTTACAGTCCCGGGACAGGGGGGTTTTTTATGGCTACACCTTC. The variable domain in full, with the rest retrieved from reference TRBV15 and TRBJ1-2, is DAMVIQNPRYQVTQFGKPVTLSCSQTLNHNVMYWYQQKSSQAPKLLFHYYDKDFNNEADTPDNFQSRRPNTSFCFLDIRSPGLGDTAMYLCATSLQSRDRGVFYGYTFGSGTRLTVV.